This is a list of T cell receptor beta chains from one sample in a study of cytomegalovirus exposure and HLA in healthy donors. Clones were read by immunoSEQ multiplex PCR, and TCRdb kept only the in-frame ones, dropping some. The sample includes 150,000 to 200,000 clones, 65% to 70% of them seen just once. Material for sequencing was PBMCs. All receptors derive from a man aged 25-40 years in good health and CMV-seropositive. CDR3s include the opening cysteine and the closing phenylalanine or tryptophan. The order of the fields is clone size, D gene, V gene, J gene, CDR3 DNA, CDR3 protein. A D gene is named only where the DNA matches it firmly. Only some rows state a clone size, as once, few, many or a class for expanded clones.

.	.	TRBV6-5	TRBJ2-7	TGTGCCAGCAGTGACAGGAGCTACGAGCAGTACTTC	CASSDRSYEQYF
.	TRBD2	TRBV2	TRBJ2-5	TGTGCCAGCAGTACCCAATCCGGGACTAGGGAGCAGTACTTC	CASSTQSGTREQYF
few	TRBD1	TRBV6-1	TRBJ2-7	TGTGCCAGCAGTGTCGCCGGGACAGGGTACGAGCAGTACTTC	CASSVAGTGYEQYF
.	TRBD2	TRBV9	TRBJ2-3	TGTGCCAGCAGCGTAGTTAGCGGGAGATCAGATACGCAGTATTTT	CASSVVSGRSDTQYF
.	TRBD1	TRBV29-1	TRBJ1-3	TGCAGCGTTGAAACGGGACAGCCTGGAAACACCATATATTTT	CSVETGQPGNTIYF
.	.	TRBV7-9	TRBJ2-3	TGTGCCAGCAGCTTAGGGGAGGATACGCAGTATTTT	CASSLGEDTQYF
.	.	TRBV2	TRBJ2-1	TGTGCCAGCAGAGACACAAACGTCTACAATGAGCAGTTCTTC	CASRDTNVYNEQFF
few	.	TRBV7-2	TRBJ2-5	TGTGCCAGCAGCTTAAGCGAGACCCAGTACTTC	CASSLSETQYF
.	.	TRBV10-3	TRBJ2-7	TGTGCCACCAAAGCAGTTCCGGGCGAGCAGTACTTC	CATKAVPGEQYF
.	.	TRBV6-6	TRBJ1-3	TGTGCCAGCTCGGGTAACACCATATATTTT	CASSGNTIYF
.	.	TRBV14	TRBJ2-5	TGTGCCAGCAGCCAAGGTACAGGGCTTGTAGAGACCCAGTACTTC	CASSQGTGLVETQYF
.	TRBD1	TRBV5-1	TRBJ2-5	TGCGCCAGCAGCTCACCTACAGGGGTGGACCAAGAGACCCAGTACTTC	CASSSPTGVDQETQYF
once	.	TRBV5-1	TRBJ2-1	TGCACCCGGAGGGCCTATGAGTATAACAATGAGCAGTTCTTC	CTRRAYEYNNEQFF
.	TRBD2	TRBV7-2	TRBJ2-7	TGTGCCAGCAGCTTAGAACTAGCGGTGGGGAACGAGCAGTACTTC	CASSLELAVGNEQYF
.	TRBD2	TRBV5-8	TRBJ2-7	TGTGCCAGCAGCCTTAGCGGGTTCTACGAGCAGTACTTC	CASSLSGFYEQYF
.	TRBD2	TRBV13	TRBJ2-1	TGTGCCAGCAGCTGTACCCTAGGGACTAGCGGGGATGCCTACAATGAGCAGTTCTTC	CASSCTLGTSGDAYNEQFF
.	.	TRBV7-9	TRBJ1-4	TGTGCCAGCAGCTTAGTGGGGAGCGCTAATGAAAAACTGTTTTTT	CASSLVGSANEKLFF
.	TRBD2	TRBV4-1	TRBJ2-5	TGCGCCAGCAGCCACAGAGGCGCTAGCGGAGAGACCCAGTACTTC	CASSHRGASGETQYF
once	.	TRBV7-9	TRBJ2-5	TGTGCCAGCAGCTTAGATGGCAGGGAACGAGAGACCCAGTACTTC	CASSLDGRERETQYF
.	.	TRBV5-1	TRBJ1-2	TGCGCCAGCAGCCTGACTCCGGGACAATTAAGCTATGGCTACACCTTC	CASSLTPGQLSYGYTF